The rows below give T cell receptor beta chains drawn from one sample of a study of memory CD4+ T cells and cytomegalovirus serostatus. Sequencing was performed with immunoSEQ multiplex PCR; in TCRdb, only in-frame clones are kept and a portion is missing. The sample has under 85,000 clones; around 82% are singletons. The sequencing sample was made of memory CD4+ T cells from blood. Receptors originate from an adult in good health and CMV-seropositive. CDR3s leave out the opening cysteine and the closing phenylalanine or tryptophan. The D gene is left open where the match is weak. Where a row states a size, it is once, few, many or the class of an expanded clone; other rows omit it.

J: TRBJ2-3; V: TRBV29-1; size: -; D: TRBD2; CDR3: SVEGLATDTQY
J: TRBJ2-5; V: TRBV7-9; size: -; D: TRBD1; CDR3: ASSLDGTGLGETQY
J: TRBJ2-4; V: TRBV28; size: -; D: -; CDR3: ASSNKNIQY
J: TRBJ2-7; V: TRBV6-5; size: -; D: -; CDR3: ASTRAGDLHEQY
J: TRBJ2-4; V: TRBV19; size: -; D: -; CDR3: ASSTDSDLQAKNIQY
J: TRBJ2-3; V: TRBV11-3; size: -; D: TRBD1; CDR3: ASSRGTGNTDTQY
J: TRBJ1-1; V: TRBV27; size: -; D: -; CDR3: ASSPVSWSSNTEAF
J: TRBJ1-4; V: TRBV7-9; size: few; D: TRBD1; CDR3: ASSQSTGDEKLF
J: TRBJ1-2; V: TRBV18; size: -; D: -; CDR3: ASSPGPGAGYT
J: TRBJ2-5; V: TRBV15; size: -; D: TRBD2; CDR3: ATSPGLAGETQY
J: TRBJ1-3; V: TRBV7-2; size: -; D: -; CDR3: ASSREGSGNTIY
J: TRBJ1-2; V: TRBV5-6; size: -; D: TRBD1; CDR3: ASSATGTGGYT
J: TRBJ1-2; V: TRBV19; size: -; D: -; CDR3: ASSPTLGQTYGYT